The entry below describes one T cell receptor (beta chain). This clonotype ranks as medium-sized (0.01 to 0.1%) by frequency alone, as no count is recorded. The antigen this receptor binds is unknown. Per sample, 250 ng of peripheral blood genomic DNA, 30,000 to 40,000 genome equivalents, was used for TRB amplification. Via the germline V gene, CDR1 is SQVTM and CDR2 ANQGSEA. From the cysteine through the phenylalanine, the CDR3 covers 14 amino acids. Nucleotide data are not available. To amplify TRB rearrangements, a touch-down multiplex PCR protocol was run with the TRB-A and TRB-B primer pools combined in a single tube. Illumina adapters and sample indices were attached to the amplicons through two consecutive PCR reactions using Phusion HS II polymerase. The amplicons were purified from gel with the NucleoSpin Gel and PCR Clean-up kit, after which the amplicons were quantified by Qubit and checked for quality on an Agilent 2100 Bioanalyzer. Libraries were sequenced on an Illumina MiSeq using 600-cycle, single-indexed, paired-end runs. As for the authors' bioinformatics: MiXCR version 2.1.12 with the default MiXCR reference library was used to align and assemble TRB reads. A clone was defined by each unique CDR3 nucleotide sequence, and analysis was restricted to productive sequences with at least two reads. Alpha-parameterized diversity profiles (alpha 0 to 5), including the Shannon (alpha 1) and Simpson (alpha 2) indices, were computed with an R script to assess repertoire diversity. Combinatorial TRB VJ usage was calculated with the tcR package and was compared between cohorts by principal component analysis performed with ade4. GLIPH was used to cluster TCRbeta CDR3s in pairs of cohorts matched for age and read depth, and a Wilcoxon test was used to compare cluster frequencies. Reprocessed by TCRdb, the reads give a single entry per CDR3 protein sequence, without DNA. These V and J calls originate from TCRdb's pipeline instead of the authors' own analysis. In this sample's table one finds 8,000 or so distinct CDR3 sequences. 25% to 30% of the sample belongs to the ten largest clones.

The data stem from a study of T cell clusters in autoimmune cytopenias (dated by TCRdb to the late 2010s). Broadly, across the study: A median TRB sequencing depth of 51,575 reads per sample was reached, and a median of roughly 2,300 distinct TRB clonotypes per sample was obtained. The goal of the study was to find out whether patients with autoimmune cytopenia have a disease-specific immune repertoire signature that could be used as a blood-based biomarker. Alongside healthy, CLL and autoimmune hepatitis controls, autoimmune cytopenia patients had their peripheral blood TRB and IGH repertoires sequenced at active disease and again during treatment follow-up. Overall results and qualifications from the work: Approximately 3-fold more exclusive TRB clusters were observed in healthy donors than in active autoimmune hepatitis patients, consistent with an autoimmunity-wide signature. The cluster-lack signature was not observed for secondary cytopenia versus CLL, as the signature was apparently masked by the dominant lymphoma-associated repertoire. The TRB repertoire shifts, including less even repertoires in secondary cytopenia and CLL, mostly reflected lymphoma bias and not autoimmunity. The GLIPH analysis suggested a lack of physiological T cell clusters in primary autoimmune cytopenia patients, since a few dozen clusters were exclusive to healthy donors whereas 15 to 20 were exclusive to patients. The T cell clusters were defined in silico only, and their functional role remained to be validated experimentally.

This sequence originates from a human donor with an autoimmune cytopenia or autoimmune hepatitis (not recorded which). This chain is built from TRBV29-1 and TRBJ1-1; the D call from TCRdb, TRBD1, cannot be confirmed without DNA. The specimen was peripheral blood. The CDR3 in this case is CSGQTGLGGTEAFF.